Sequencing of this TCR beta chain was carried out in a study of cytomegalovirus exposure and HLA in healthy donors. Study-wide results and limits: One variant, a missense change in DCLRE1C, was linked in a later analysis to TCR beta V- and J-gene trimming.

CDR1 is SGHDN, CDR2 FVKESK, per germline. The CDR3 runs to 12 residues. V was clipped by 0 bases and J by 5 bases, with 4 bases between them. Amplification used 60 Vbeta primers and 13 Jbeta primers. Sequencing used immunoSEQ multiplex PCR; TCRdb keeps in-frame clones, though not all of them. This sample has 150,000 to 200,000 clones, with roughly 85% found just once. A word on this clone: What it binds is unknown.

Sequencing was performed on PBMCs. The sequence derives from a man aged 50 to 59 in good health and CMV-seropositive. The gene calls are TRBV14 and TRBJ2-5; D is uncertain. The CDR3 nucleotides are TGTGCCAGCAGCCAAGACGGGGAGACCCAGTACTTC. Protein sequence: CASSQDGETQYF.